This T cell receptor beta chain was profiled in a study of a mutant IDH1 vaccine in newly diagnosed glioma. Whole-study context: The study held visit V12 at week 35 and visit V13 at week 47.

The data were produced by immunoSEQ multiplex PCR, yet TCRdb's version contains in-frame clones alone and is incomplete. The repertoire has tens of thousands of clones, approximately 75% of them found once; the top ten carry roughly 5.6%. On this clone itself: No antigen is known for it.

As for time point: week 47, end of study. Vaccination comprised doses that each held 300 ug of mutant IDH1 20-mer peptide, plus topical imiquimod. This clonotype originated in a middle-aged man with glioma. The specimen was PBMCs, collected from a glioma patient whose treatment included an IDH1 peptide vaccine.

CDR3 region: CASRAGGINQPQHF. CDR3 coding DNA: TGTGCCAGCCGCGCGGGGGGGATCAATCAGCCCCAGCATTTT. V usage is TRBV28 and J usage is TRBJ1-5, with D perhaps TRBD1 (5 bases). V shed 8 bases and J shed 3 bases, with 14 bases lying between them. CDR1 and CDR2 from the germline V gene are MDHEN and SYDVKM. This CDR3 contains 14 residues.